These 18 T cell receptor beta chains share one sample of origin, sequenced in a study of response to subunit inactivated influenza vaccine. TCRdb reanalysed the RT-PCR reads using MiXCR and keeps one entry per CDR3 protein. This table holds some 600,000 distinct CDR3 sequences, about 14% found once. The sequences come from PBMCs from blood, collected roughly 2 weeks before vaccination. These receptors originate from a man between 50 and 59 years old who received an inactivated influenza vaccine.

The CDR3 DNA is TGCAGCGTTGCTTCCACAGGGAATCATGGCTACACCTTC. The encoded protein is CSVASTGNHGYTF. The rearrangement uses TRBV29-1 and TRBJ1-2; perhaps TRBD1 as D (6 bases). Trimming removed 4 bases at V and 6 bases at J, with 15 bases between. CDR1 and CDR2 from the germline V gene are SQVTM and ANQGSEA. This CDR3 contains 13 residues.

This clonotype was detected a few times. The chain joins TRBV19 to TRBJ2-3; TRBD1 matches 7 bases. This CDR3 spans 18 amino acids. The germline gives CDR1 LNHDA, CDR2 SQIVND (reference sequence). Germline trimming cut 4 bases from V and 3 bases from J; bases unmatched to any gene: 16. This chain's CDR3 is CASSNPGSSGQITDTQYF. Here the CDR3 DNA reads TGTGCCAGTAGTAACCCAGGCTCATCGGGACAGATAACAGATACGCAGTATTTT.

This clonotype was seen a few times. For the CDR3, the DNA is TGTGCCAGCAGCCCCCTGGCTAGCGGGGGGGCCGGAGGCCAAGAGACCCAGTACTTC. Translating it yields CASSPLASGGAGGQETQYF. The chain carries TRBV28 and TRBJ2-5; the match to TRBD2 covers 12 bases. The trim removed 6 bases at V and 1 base at J, leaving 15 bases unmatched. CDR1 is MDHEN and CDR2 is SYDVKM in the germline V gene. This CDR3 contains 19 residues.

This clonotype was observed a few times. The CDR3 nucleotides read TGTGCCAGCAGTTTAAATCCAGGGCGAGAGACCCAGTACTTC. Its protein product is CASSLNPGRETQYF. The chain joins TRBV27 to TRBJ2-5; the D gene is possibly TRBD1 (5 bases). Per germline, CDR1 MNHEY and CDR2 SMNVEV (reference sequence). Trimming removed 2 bases at V and 4 bases at J, with 11 bases between. This CDR3 contains 14 residues.

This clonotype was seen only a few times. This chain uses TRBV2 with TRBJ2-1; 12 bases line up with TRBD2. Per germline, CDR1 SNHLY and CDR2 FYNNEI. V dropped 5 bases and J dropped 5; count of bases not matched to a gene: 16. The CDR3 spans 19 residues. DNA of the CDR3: TGTGCCAGCAGTCAGCCGGGACTAGCGGGCTCCAAACGGGACAATGAGCAGTTCTTC. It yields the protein CASSQPGLAGSKRDNEQFF.

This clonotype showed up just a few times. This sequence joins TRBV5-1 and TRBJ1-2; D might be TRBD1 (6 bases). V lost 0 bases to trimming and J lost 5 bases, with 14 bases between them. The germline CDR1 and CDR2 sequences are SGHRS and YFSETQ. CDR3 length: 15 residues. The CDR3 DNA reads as TGCGCCAGCAGCTTGGGAGGGACAAAGCCTTATGGCTACACCTTC. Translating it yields CASSLGGTKPYGYTF.

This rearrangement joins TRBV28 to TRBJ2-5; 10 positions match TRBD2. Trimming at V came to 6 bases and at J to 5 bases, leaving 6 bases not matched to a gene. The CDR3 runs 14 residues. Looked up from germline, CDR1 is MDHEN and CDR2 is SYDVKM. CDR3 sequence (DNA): TGTGCCAGCAGCTTGAGCGGGAGGGCGGAGACCCAGTACTTC. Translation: CASSLSGRAETQYF.

The CDR3 region is CASSLGGGRLGRDTQYF. CDR3 bases: TGTGCCAGCAGCCTCGGTGGAGGCCGCCTCGGGAGAGATACGCAGTATTTT. This chain connects TRBV7-2 to TRBJ2-3; the D gene is possibly TRBD2 (6 bases). Germline loops: CDR1 SGHTA, CDR2 FQGNSA. The CDR3 has 17 amino acids. The ends were cut back, 5 bases at V and 5 bases at J, with 23 bases in the middle.

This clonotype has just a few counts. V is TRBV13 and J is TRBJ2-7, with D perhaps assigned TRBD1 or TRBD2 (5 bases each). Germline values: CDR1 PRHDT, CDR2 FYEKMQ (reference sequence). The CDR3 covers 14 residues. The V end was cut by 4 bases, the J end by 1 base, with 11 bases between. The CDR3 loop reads CASSYRDGSYEQYF. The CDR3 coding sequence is TGTGCCAGCAGCTACCGGGACGGATCCTACGAGCAGTACTTC.

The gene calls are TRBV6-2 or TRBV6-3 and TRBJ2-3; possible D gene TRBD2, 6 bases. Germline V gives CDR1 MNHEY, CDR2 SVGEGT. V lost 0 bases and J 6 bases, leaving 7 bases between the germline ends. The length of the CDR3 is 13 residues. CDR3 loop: CASSYSGGDTQYF. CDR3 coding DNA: TGTGCCAGCAGTTACTCAGGAGGGGATACGCAGTATTTT.

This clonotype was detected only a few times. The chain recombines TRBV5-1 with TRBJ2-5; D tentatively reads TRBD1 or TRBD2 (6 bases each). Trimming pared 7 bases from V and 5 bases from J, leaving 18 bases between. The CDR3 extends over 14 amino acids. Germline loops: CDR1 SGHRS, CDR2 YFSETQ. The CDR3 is CASSQGGSSETQYF. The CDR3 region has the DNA TGCGCCAGCTCTCAAGGGGGGAGCTCCGAGACCCAGTACTTC.

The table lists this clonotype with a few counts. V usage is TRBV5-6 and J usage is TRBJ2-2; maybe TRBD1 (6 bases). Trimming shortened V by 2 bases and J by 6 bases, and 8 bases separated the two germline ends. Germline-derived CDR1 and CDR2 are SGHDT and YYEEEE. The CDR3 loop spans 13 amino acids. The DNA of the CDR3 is TGTGCCAGCAGCTTTGGGGGCGCCGGGGAGCTGTTTTTT. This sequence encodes CASSFGGAGELFF.

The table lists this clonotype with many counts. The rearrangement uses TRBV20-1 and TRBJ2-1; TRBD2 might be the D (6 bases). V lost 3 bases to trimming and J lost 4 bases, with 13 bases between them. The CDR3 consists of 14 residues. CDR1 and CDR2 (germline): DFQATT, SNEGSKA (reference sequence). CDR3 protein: CSARVLAGYNEQFF. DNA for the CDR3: TGCAGTGCTAGGGTCCTGGCGGGATACAATGAGCAGTTCTTC.

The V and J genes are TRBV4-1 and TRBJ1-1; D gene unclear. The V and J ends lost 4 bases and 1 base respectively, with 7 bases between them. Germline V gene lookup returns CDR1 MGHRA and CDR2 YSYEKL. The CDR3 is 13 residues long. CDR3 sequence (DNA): TGCGCCAGCAGCCCCTTATCGAACACTGAAGCTTTCTTT. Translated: CASSPLSNTEAFF.

The CDR3 DNA reads TGTGCCAGCAGCCGGGTAGGGGGCACCTACGAGCAGTACTTC. Protein product: CASSRVGGTYEQYF. The J gene is TRBJ2-7, the V gene TRBV11-2; 7 bases are shared with TRBD1. The CDR3 has 14 residues. From germline, CDR1 is SGHAT and CDR2 FQNNGV. Unmatched junction bases numbered 6, after V lost 5 bases and J lost 2 bases.

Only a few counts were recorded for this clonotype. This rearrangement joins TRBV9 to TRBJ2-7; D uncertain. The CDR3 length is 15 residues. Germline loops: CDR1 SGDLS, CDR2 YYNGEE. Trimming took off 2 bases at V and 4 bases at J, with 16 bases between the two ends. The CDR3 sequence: CASSVGAVADYEQYF. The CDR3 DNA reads TGTGCCAGCAGCGTGGGTGCAGTGGCAGATTACGAGCAGTACTTC. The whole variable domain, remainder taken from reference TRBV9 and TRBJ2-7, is DSGVTQTPKHLITATGQRVTLRCSPRSGDLSVYWYQQSLDQGLQFLIQYYNGEERAKGNILERFSAQQFPDLHSELNLSSLELGDSALYFCASSVGAVADYEQYFGPGTRLTVT.

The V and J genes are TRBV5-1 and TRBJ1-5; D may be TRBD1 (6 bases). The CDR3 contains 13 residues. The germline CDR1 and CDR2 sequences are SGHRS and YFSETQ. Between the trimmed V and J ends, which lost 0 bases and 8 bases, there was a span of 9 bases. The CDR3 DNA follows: TGCGCCAGCAGCTTGGCAGGGGATGAGCCCCAGCATTTT. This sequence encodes CASSLAGDEPQHF.

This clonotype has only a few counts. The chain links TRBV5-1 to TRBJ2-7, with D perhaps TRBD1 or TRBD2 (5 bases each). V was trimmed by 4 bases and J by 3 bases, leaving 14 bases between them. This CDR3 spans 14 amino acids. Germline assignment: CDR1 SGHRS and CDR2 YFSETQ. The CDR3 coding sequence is TGCGCCAGCAGCGGGTCCGGGACCGACTACGAGCAGTACTTC. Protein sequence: CASSGSGTDYEQYF. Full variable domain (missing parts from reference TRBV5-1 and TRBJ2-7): KAGVTQTPRYLIKTRGQQVTLSCSPISGHRSVSWYQQTPGQGLQFLFEYFSETQRNKGNFPGRFSGRQFSNSRSEMNVSTLELGDSALYLCASSGSGTDYEQYFGPGTRLTVT.